These 32 T cell receptor beta chains originate from one sample sequenced in a study of blood T cell repertoires in COVID-19. The data were produced by immunoSEQ multiplex PCR, yet TCRdb's version contains in-frame clones alone and is incomplete. Altogether a few hundred thousand clones are present, 88% being singletons, with the ten largest covering about 3%. The sample taken for sequencing was PBMCs or T cells enriched from blood (not recorded which). These receptors were collected from a woman aged 45 to 65 who had recovered from COVID-19.

The table lists this clone with a count of one. The rearrangement links TRBV6-4 to TRBJ1-6, with 9 bases fitting TRBD1. The J segment lost 0 bases and the V segment lost 4 bases, leaving 4 bases of the junction unmatched. Germline assignment: CDR1 MRHNA and CDR2 SNTAGT. This CDR3 has 17 residues. The CDR3 is CASSVTTGGSYNSPLHF. In nucleotides, the CDR3 is TGTGCCAGCAGTGTCACGACAGGGGGCTCCTATAATTCACCCCTCCACTTT.

This chain joins TRBV27 and TRBJ1-5; 8 bases align to TRBD1. There are 16 residues in the CDR3. CDR1 MNHEY and CDR2 SMNVEV come from the germline V gene (reference sequence). V lost 5 bases to trimming and J lost 4 bases; unmatched junction nucleotides: 10. CDR3 amino acids: CASSNTGGWENQPQHF. The CDR3 DNA reads TGTGCCAGCAGTAATACAGGGGGTTGGGAGAATCAGCCCCAGCATTTT.

The chain carries TRBV30 and TRBJ1-4, with D possibly being TRBD1 (6 bases). Trimming removed 3 bases from V and 4 bases from J, with 21 bases in between. The CDR3 covers 17 residues. CDR1 GTSNPN and CDR2 SVGIG come from the germline V gene (reference sequence). The CDR3 sequence is CAWRGRSWTAVNEKLFF. Written as DNA, the CDR3 is TGTGCCTGGAGGGGTCGATCCTGGACAGCGGTTAATGAAAAACTGTTTTTT.

The chain couples TRBV20-1 to TRBJ1-2; D uncertain. The V gene's germline CDR1 is DFQATT and CDR2 SNEGSKA (reference sequence). The CDR3 runs 13 residues. V lost 3 bases to trimming and J lost 2 bases, with 10 bases between them. CDR3 coding DNA: TGCAGTGCTAGTCTAGAATTCAACTATGGCTACACCTTC. Protein sequence: CSASLEFNYGYTF.

The V call is TRBV24-1, the J call TRBJ2-1, with D perhaps TRBD2 (5 bases). CDR3 length equals 15 residues. Germline values: CDR1 KGHDR, CDR2 SFDVKD. The V end lost 3 bases, the J end lost 3 bases, and 11 bases lay between the germline ends. CDR3 residues: CATSDALAGYNEQFF. The CDR3 coding sequence is TGTGCCACCAGTGATGCTCTAGCCGGCTACAATGAGCAGTTCTTC.

The CDR3 DNA sequence: TGTGCCAGCAGTGTCATCCGGGTTTCGGGGAACACTGAAGCTTTCTTT. This encodes CASSVIRVSGNTEAFF. The chain recombines TRBV6-1 with TRBJ1-1; D is unresolved. The V end lost 4 bases, the J end lost 1 base, and 16 bases lay between the germline ends. Germline values: CDR1 MNHNS, CDR2 SASEGT. The CDR3 runs to 16 residues.

The chain is built from TRBV5-4 and TRBJ1-5, with unresolved D. This CDR3 comprises 16 residues. Looked up from germline, CDR1 is SGHNT and CDR2 is YYREEE (reference sequence). V lost 5 bases and J 4 bases, leaving 19 bases between the germline ends. The CDR3 DNA reads as TGTGCCAGCAGATCGACGGAGCGACCCGGTAATCAGCCCCAGCATTTT. This encodes CASRSTERPGNQPQHF.

Concerning this clone: At one end the junction does not follow the germline gene, possibly because of a read error. The V call is TRBV5-1, the J call TRBJ1-5, with a weak D call TRBD1 (6 bases). Germline loops: CDR1 SGHRS, CDR2 YFSETQ. The CDR3 has 13 residues. The CDR3 loop reads CASSSPIEGVLPF. In nucleotides, the CDR3 is TGCGCCAGCAGCTCCCCAATTGAGGGGGTCCTTCCATTT.

The rearrangement joins TRBV27 to TRBJ2-1; maybe TRBD1 (6 bases). The CDR3 extends over 13 amino acids. CDR1 is MNHEY and CDR2 is SMNVEV in the germline V gene (reference sequence). V was clipped by 2 bases and J by 15 bases, with 17 bases between them. CDR3 DNA: TGTGCCAGCAGTTTAAGCCCTGCAGGGGTGCTGTTCTTC. The encoded protein is CASSLSPAGVLFF.

As for this clone: This same CDR3 is encoded by further DNA sequences in the sample. V is TRBV29-1 and J is TRBJ2-7; TRBD2 is a possible D gene (5 bases). The CDR3 length is 11 residues. Between the trimmed V and J ends, which lost 4 bases and 4 bases, there was a span of 8 bases. CDR1 is SQVTM, CDR2 ANQGSEA, per germline. The CDR3 bases are TGCAGCGTTGGTACTAGTTACGAGCAGTACTTC. It yields the protein CSVGTSYEQYF.

The rearrangement uses TRBV11-2 and TRBJ2-2; D is perhaps TRBD2 (6 bases). This CDR3 comprises 16 residues. Deletions cut 3 bases from V and 2 bases from J, with 13 bases between. Germline loops: CDR1 SGHAT, CDR2 FQNNGV. The CDR3, as DNA: TGTGCCAGCAGCTTTGACGCGGGAACCAACACCGGGGAGCTGTTTTTT. This sequence encodes CASSFDAGTNTGELFF. The full variable domain, with the rest looked up from reference TRBV11-2 and TRBJ2-2, is EAGVAQSPRYKIIEKRQSVAFWCNPISGHATLYWYQQILGQGPKLLIQFQNNGVVDDSQLPKDRFSAERLKGVDSTLKIQPAKLEDSAVYLCASSFDAGTNTGELFFGEGSRLTVL.

This chain links TRBV9 with TRBJ2-3, with TRBD1 as a possible D gene (5 bases). CDR1 SGDLS and CDR2 YYNGEE come from the germline V gene. V lost 2 bases and J 4 bases, leaving 8 bases between the germline ends. CDR3 length equals 13 residues. The CDR3 protein is CASSVARADTQYF. In DNA form, the CDR3 reads TGTGCCAGCAGCGTCGCCAGGGCAGATACGCAGTATTTT.

This sequence joins TRBV27 and TRBJ2-7, with 8 bases lining up with TRBD1. The CDR3 contains 16 residues. The J segment lost 3 bases and the V segment lost 0 bases, leaving 7 bases of the junction unmatched. Germline assignment: CDR1 MNHEY and CDR2 SMNVEV (reference sequence). This CDR3 is CASSLSRAGGFYEQYF. The CDR3 coding sequence is TGTGCCAGCAGTTTATCGAGAGCAGGGGGCTTCTACGAGCAGTACTTC.

This clone has more than one count but fewer than ten. V and J are TRBV7-3 and TRBJ2-1, with 10 positions matching TRBD2. The junction had 6 bases not matched to a gene; V was cut back by 5 bases and J by 5 bases. Germline CDR1 SGHTA, CDR2 FQGTGA. The CDR3 is 15 residues long. CDR3 in amino acids: CASSPSGTSDNEQFF. The CDR3 DNA follows: TGTGCCAGCAGCCCCTCCGGGACTAGCGACAATGAGCAGTTCTTC.

Notes on this clone: In the same sample, other DNA sequences code for this CDR3. The V gene is TRBV18, the J gene TRBJ1-5, with no clear D. The germline V gene encodes CDR1 KGHSH and CDR2 LQKENI. The CDR3 extends over 13 amino acids. Trimming pared 1 base from V and 8 bases from J, leaving 9 bases between. CDR3 region: CASSPRREEPQHF. DNA of the CDR3: TGTGCCAGCTCACCACGGAGGGAGGAGCCCCAGCATTTT.

The chain employs TRBV2 and TRBJ2-7; 8 bases agree with TRBD2. Germline lookup yields CDR1 SNHLY and CDR2 FYNNEI. This CDR3 region has 16 residues. J gave up 3 bases and V 0 bases, and 7 bases lay outside the gene matches. CDR3 DNA sequence: TGTGCCAGCAGTGAAGCGATTCCAGCGGGAGTCTACGAGCAGTACTTC. This encodes CASSEAIPAGVYEQYF.

The rearrangement joins TRBV4-2 to TRBJ2-1; TRBD1 aligns across 7 bases. The germline V gene encodes CDR1 LGHNA and CDR2 YNFKEQ. With V trimmed by 1 base and J by 0 bases, 3 bases remained unmatched. The CDR3 runs to 16 residues. DNA for the CDR3: TGTGCCAGCAGCCAAGGCCACAGGGGCTCCTACAATGAGCAGTTCTTC. Its translation: CASSQGHRGSYNEQFF.

The table lists this clone with a count of one. CDR3 residues: CASSLNGNTGELFF. The DNA of the CDR3 is TGTGCCAGTAGTTTAAACGGGAACACCGGGGAGCTGTTTTTT. V is TRBV19 and J is TRBJ2-2; D unclear. V was shortened by 5 bases and J by 1 base, with 8 bases between the two germline ends. The CDR3 extends over 14 amino acids. Per germline, CDR1 LNHDA and CDR2 SQIVND (reference sequence).

This chain uses TRBV28 with TRBJ1-5; 8 nucleotides align to TRBD1. The germline V gene has CDR1 MDHEN and CDR2 SYDVKM. V shed 2 bases and J 9 bases; nucleotides not matched to a gene: 6. This CDR3 contains 14 residues. The CDR3 sequence: CASSLITGGGPQHF. CDR3 coding DNA: TGTGCCAGCAGTTTAATTACAGGGGGTGGGCCCCAGCATTTT.

This clone showed up just a few times. The gene calls are TRBV30 and TRBJ1-1; no firm D call. Trimming stripped 0 bases from V and 0 bases from J, with 20 bases between. This CDR3 spans 18 amino acids. Germline loops: CDR1 GTSNPN, CDR2 SVGIG (reference sequence). As DNA, the CDR3 is TGTGCCTGGAGTGTCGGACCGTCCCGGGGAGAAGTGAACACTGAAGCTTTCTTT. It yields the protein CAWSVGPSRGEVNTEAFF. Supplemented by reference TRBV30 and TRBJ1-1, the full variable domain reads SQTIHQWPATLVQPVGSPLSLECTVEGTSNPNLYWYRQAAGRGLQLLFYSVGIGQISSEVPQNLSASRPQDRQFILSSKKLLLSDSGFYLCAWSVGPSRGEVNTEAFFGQGTRLTVV.

This rearrangement joins TRBV5-1 to TRBJ1-4, with D possibly matching TRBD1 (5 bases). Germline V gene data show CDR1 as SGHRS and CDR2 as YFSETQ. The CDR3 totals 16 residues. V was clipped by 4 bases and J by 1 base, with 14 bases between them. The CDR3 DNA reads as TGCGCCAGCAGCCTGACAGTCCCAGGAACTAATGAAAAACTGTTTTTT. Encoded protein: CASSLTVPGTNEKLFF.

CDR3 nucleotides: TGTGCCAGCAGCCAAGATTTGACTAACTCCTACGAGCAGTACTTC. As protein: CASSQDLTNSYEQYF. The chain has TRBV4-2 and TRBJ2-7; maybe TRBD2 (5 bases). Germline assignment: CDR1 LGHNA and CDR2 YNFKEQ. CDR3 length equals 15 residues. Trimming pared 0 bases from V and 0 bases from J, leaving 9 bases between.

In nucleotides, the CDR3 is TGTGCCAGTGGTCTGGGGGACTATAGCAATCAGCCCCAGCATTTT. Residues: CASGLGDYSNQPQHF. The chain is built from TRBV19 and TRBJ1-5; D possibly corresponds to TRBD1 (5 bases). V lost 8 bases, J lost 0 bases, and 14 bases lay in between. Germline CDR1 LNHDA, CDR2 SQIVND (reference sequence). The CDR3 runs to 15 residues.

In this sample, this clone turned up once. The chain combines TRBV7-2 with TRBJ1-4; D uncertain. The V end lost 7 bases, the J end lost 3 bases, and 15 bases lay between the germline ends. Germline loops: CDR1 SGHTA, CDR2 FQGNSA. The CDR3 extends over 15 amino acids. As DNA, the CDR3 is TGTGCCAGCACCCGTCGGACTTTATCTAATGAAAAACTGTTTTTT. This gives the protein CASTRRTLSNEKLFF.

CDR3 in DNA: TGTGCCAGCAGCTCGAGCGGGAGAGGCCACGAGCAGTACTTC. It is translated as CASSSSGRGHEQYF. This chain links TRBV7-2 with TRBJ2-7; 8 bases fit TRBD2. CDR3 length: 14 amino acids. CDR1 is SGHTA, CDR2 FQGNSA, per germline. Losses at the gene ends were 4 bases for V and 5 bases for J; bases not matched to a gene: 7.

V and J are TRBV11-3 and TRBJ1-1; a possible D gene is TRBD1 (5 bases). Trimming stripped 5 bases from V and 1 base from J, with 8 bases between. The CDR3 totals 13 residues. CDR1 is SGHNT, CDR2 YENEEA, per germline. The CDR3, as DNA: TGTGCCAGCAGCAGACAGCGGAACACTGAAGCTTTCTTT. This translates into CASSRQRNTEAFF.

This sequence joins TRBV28 and TRBJ1-6, with 8 bases fitting TRBD1. CDR3 size: 16 residues. Germline V gene sequence: CDR1 MDHEN, CDR2 SYDVKM. V was pared by 5 bases and J by 10 bases, with 13 bases of the junction left unmatched. The CDR3 region is CASSAQGALGGSPLHF. In nucleotides, the CDR3 is TGTGCCAGCAGTGCCCAGGGGGCACTGGGGGGATCACCCCTCCACTTT.

The chain joins TRBV25-1 to TRBJ2-5; TRBD1 is a possible D gene (6 bases). V lost 1 base to trimming and J lost 5 bases, with 14 bases between them. The CDR3 extends over 15 amino acids. Germline values: CDR1 MGHDK, CDR2 SYGVNS. CDR3 DNA sequence: TGTGCCAGCAGTGAATCGTGGGGGCAGGGGGAGACCCAGTACTTC. Translating it yields CASSESWGQGETQYF. Filled out from reference TRBV25-1 and TRBJ2-5, the complete variable domain reads EADIYQTPRYLVIGTGKKITLECSQTMGHDKMYWYQQDPGMELHLIHYSYGVNSTEKGDLSSESTVSRIRTEHFPLTLESARPSHTSQYLCASSESWGQGETQYFGPGTRLLVL.

V usage is TRBV12-5 and J usage is TRBJ2-3; TRBD2 matches at 9 bases. Per germline, CDR1 LGHNT and CDR2 FRNRAP. The trim removed 1 base at V and 3 bases at J, leaving 5 bases unmatched. The length of the CDR3 is 16 residues. CDR3 in DNA: TGTGCTAGTGGTTTGGGGCTAGCGGGGTTGACAGATACGCAGTATTTT. It translates to CASGLGLAGLTDTQYF.

The J gene is TRBJ2-7, the V gene TRBV7-3; maybe TRBD1 (6 bases). Trimming pared 5 bases from V and 7 bases from J, leaving 12 bases between. The CDR3 contains 12 residues. The germline V gene encodes CDR1 SGHTA and CDR2 FQGTGA. As DNA, the CDR3 is TGTGCCAGCAGCCCAACAGGGCGAGAGCAGTACTTC. This codes for CASSPTGREQYF.

This clone was seen just once. This chain's CDR3 is CASSSPGLATYEQYF. The CDR3 DNA follows: TGTGCCAGCAGCTCACCGGGACTAGCCACCTACGAGCAGTACTTC. V usage is TRBV3-1 (or the pseudogene TRBV3-2) and J usage is TRBJ2-7, with 9 bases aligning to TRBD2. The CDR3 extends over 15 amino acids. The germline V gene has CDR1 LGHDT and CDR2 YNNKEL (reference sequence). J gave up 2 bases and V 5 bases, and 7 bases lay outside the gene matches.

About this clone itself: Other DNA sequences in this specimen translate into the identical CDR3. V usage is TRBV28 and J usage is TRBJ1-5; 12 bases align to TRBD1. Germline lookup yields CDR1 MDHEN and CDR2 SYDVKM. This CDR3 has 16 amino acids. With V trimmed by 5 bases and J by 6 bases, 8 bases remained unmatched. CDR3 sequence: CASSRPGQGARQPQHF. CDR3 sequence (DNA): TGTGCCAGCAGTCGACCGGGACAGGGGGCGCGTCAGCCCCAGCATTTT.